These T cell receptor beta chains were read from a single sample in a study of cytomegalovirus exposure and HLA in healthy donors. Some clones are missing from TCRdb's copy, which holds only in-frame ones; the method was immunoSEQ multiplex PCR. Of about 100,000 clones in the sample, around 80% were seen once. Sample: PBMCs. The receptors shown here come from a young woman in good health and CMV-seropositive. Each CDR3 is given with its conserved first and last residue. A D gene is named only where the DNA matches it firmly. Not every row has a clone size; where given, it reads once, few, many or a size class.

>.|TRBV28|TRBJ1-4|few
TGTGCCAGCAGTTTAACCGGGATCACAAGGGAAAAACTGTTTTTT
CASSLTGITREKLFF
>.|TRBV5-1|TRBJ2-2|.
TGCGCCACCCCCGGGGGCACCGGGGAGCTGTTTTTT
CATPGGTGELFF
>.|TRBV6-5|TRBJ2-3|.
TGTGCCAGCAGTTACTCGAGCCTATTAGCACGGTATTTT
CASSYSSLLARYF
>.|TRBV30|TRBJ1-1|.
TGTGCCTGGAGTCGAGTCCTTGAAGCTTTCTTT
CAWSRVLEAFF
>TRBD2|TRBV5-1|TRBJ2-1|.
TGCGCCAGCAGCTTGGCCGGGACTAGCGACGAACGGCAGTTCTTC
CASSLAGTSDERQFF
>TRBD2|TRBV27|TRBJ2-1|.
TGTGCCAGCAGACCGGGACTAGCTGACTACAATGAGCAGTTCTTC
CASRPGLADYNEQFF
>TRBD2|TRBV5-1|TRBJ2-3|.
TGCGCCAGCAGCTTGGCGAGCGGGAGTCGGGATACGCAGTATTTT
CASSLASGSRDTQYF
>TRBD1|TRBV4-2|TRBJ1-5|.
TGTGCCAGCAGCCCAGGGGGGAATCAGCCCCAGCATTTT
CASSPGGNQPQHF
>.|TRBV10-3|TRBJ1-3|.
TGTGCCATCTGGGCCCACTCTGGAAACACCATATATTTT
CAIWAHSGNTIYF
>.|TRBV27|TRBJ1-4|once
TGTGCCAGCAGTGAGGGGACTCTCAGCAAGGAAAAACTGTTTTTT
CASSEGTLSKEKLFF
>.|TRBV28|TRBJ2-7|.
TGTGCCAGCAGTTCGGTGTGGCCTAGCTGGGGCGAGCAGTACTTC
CASSSVWPSWGEQYF
>TRBD1|TRBV18|TRBJ1-1|.
TGTGCCAGCTCACCATCCGAAACAGGGGGCTGGACTGAAGCTTTCTTT
CASSPSETGGWTEAFF
>TRBD1|TRBV5-1|TRBJ1-1|few
TGCGCCAGCAGCTCACAGGGGGCCGTCACTGAAGCTTTCTTT
CASSSQGAVTEAFF
>TRBD1|TRBV6-5|TRBJ2-1|.
TGTGCCAGCAGTAAACCTAGACAGGGAACGGCTGAGCAGTTCTTC
CASSKPRQGTAEQFF
>.|TRBV27|TRBJ1-3|.
TGTGCCAGCAGTTTTAGTGGGGCCTCTGGAAACACCATATATTTT
CASSFSGASGNTIYF
>TRBD1|TRBV25-1|TRBJ2-7|once
TGTGCCAGCAGCGAGGACAGGAATCCCTCCTACGAGCAGTACTTC
CASSEDRNPSYEQYF
>.|TRBV7-7|TRBJ2-5|.
TGTGCTAGCAGCTTGTCGGCCATAGCAGGGGAGACCCAGTACTTC
CASSLSAIAGETQYF
>TRBD2|TRBV28|TRBJ2-7|.
TGTGCCAGCAACACCCCCCTATTAGGGAGCGGGAGGGCCGGTGAGCAGTACTTC
CASNTPLLGSGRAGEQYF
>.|TRBV5-6|TRBJ1-1|.
TGTGCCAGCAGCTTGTTAATGAACACTGAAGCTTTCTTT
CASSLLMNTEAFF
>.|TRBV6-1|TRBJ1-1|.
TGTGCCAGCGGGACACATATTCTTCCACCTGAAGCTTTCTTT
CASGTHILPPEAFF
>.|TRBV27|TRBJ2-6|.
TGTGCCAGCAGTTTGTCAGGGCCTGGGGCCAACGTCCTGACTTTC
CASSLSGPGANVLTF
>TRBD2|TRBV6-1|TRBJ2-1|.
TGTGCCAGCCCTCTTGGCAGCGGGAGTGTAAATGAGCAGTTCTTC
CASPLGSGSVNEQFF
>TRBD1|TRBV25-1|TRBJ2-5|few
TGTGCCAGCAGTGAATATTTTGGGACAGCTCAAGAGACCCAGTACTTC
CASSEYFGTAQETQYF
>.|TRBV27|TRBJ1-5|few
TGTGCCAGCATCCGAAGCCGGGACAAAGATCAGCCCCAGCATTTT
CASIRSRDKDQPQHF
>TRBD1|TRBV27|TRBJ1-1|.
TGTGCCAGCATGTTTTACAGGGGGTCTCCTGAAGCTTTCTTT
CASMFYRGSPEAFF
>.|TRBV15|TRBJ2-1|.
TGTGCCACCAGCAGAGATCCCGGGATGGTTTACAATGAGCAGTTCTTC
CATSRDPGMVYNEQFF
>.|TRBV5-6|TRBJ1-1|.
TGTGCCAGCAGCCCAGGCCCGAACACTGAAGCTTTCTTT
CASSPGPNTEAFF
>.|TRBV6-6|TRBJ2-7|.
TGTGCCAGCAGACCTAGCCTAGCCCCGGGGACCTACGAGCAGTACTTC
CASRPSLAPGTYEQYF
>.|TRBV28|TRBJ2-3|.
TGTGCCAGCAGTTTAATCGGGGGAGAGGGCACAGATACGCAGTATTTT
CASSLIGGEGTDTQYF
>.|TRBV28|TRBJ1-3|.
TGTGCCAGCTGCAGCTCTGGAAACACCATATATTTT
CASCSSGNTIYF